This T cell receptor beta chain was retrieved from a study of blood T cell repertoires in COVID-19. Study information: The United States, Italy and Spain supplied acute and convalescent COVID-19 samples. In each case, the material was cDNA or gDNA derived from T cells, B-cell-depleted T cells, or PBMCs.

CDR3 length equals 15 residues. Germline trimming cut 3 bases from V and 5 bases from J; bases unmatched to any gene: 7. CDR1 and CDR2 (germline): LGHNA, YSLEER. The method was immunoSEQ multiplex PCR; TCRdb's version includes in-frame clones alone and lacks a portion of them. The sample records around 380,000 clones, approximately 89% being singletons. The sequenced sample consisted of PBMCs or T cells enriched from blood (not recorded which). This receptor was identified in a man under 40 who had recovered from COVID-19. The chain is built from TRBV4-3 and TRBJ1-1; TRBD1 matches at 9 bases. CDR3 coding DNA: TGCGCCAGCAGCCATGACACAGGGGGCGGGACTGAAGCTTTCTTT. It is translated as CASSHDTGGGTEAFF.